The source of this T cell receptor (beta chain) is a study of blood T cell repertoires in COVID-19. Looking at the study overall: The United States, Italy and Spain supplied acute and convalescent COVID-19 samples. Nucleic acid was either cDNA or gDNA, and it came from T cells, B-cell-depleted T cells, or PBMCs.

Trimming cost V 0 bases and J 6 bases, with 20 bases left between them. Germline CDR1 is KGHSH and CDR2 is LQKENI. CDR3 length equals 17 residues. Original processing methods: Amplification from reference gene primers served as the basis for estimated nucleated cell counts. Profiled with immunoSEQ multiplex PCR; TCRdb holds only in-frame clones, not every one. V and J calls and clone size are given by that table; D and trimming were obtained from the DNA. The sample consists of more than 90,000 clones, more than 80% of them appearing once. The sample comprised peripheral blood. The V call is TRBV18, the J call TRBJ1-2, with D perhaps TRBD1 (6 bases). This sequence originates from a human donor in a cohort sampled during active COVID-19. CDR3 residues: CASSPPFLTGKDHGYTF. CDR3 nucleotides: TGTGCCAGCTCACCACCTTTTCTAACAGGGAAAGATCATGGCTACACCTTC.